The 18 T cell receptor beta chains below were found in one sample sequenced in a study of tumor-infiltrating lymphocytes in primary liver carcinoma. Co-extracting RNA and DNA was done with roughly 17-31 mg of unsorted bulk tissue as input. Making TCR beta cDNA involved around 540 ng total RNA and a constant-region primer. Modified slightly, ARM-PCR produced TCR beta libraries over three nested multiplex PCR rounds. TRBV1-TRBV30 forward primers paired with a C-beta reverse primer drove the first two PCR rounds, 10 cycles each. In TCRdb, the multiplex PCR reads were re-called with MiXCR into one record per CDR3 protein. The data show some 94,000 distinct CDR3 sequences, 55% to 70% seen once. The sample comprised liver tumor tissue from sampling region 5. Subset denoted: tumor region T5, tumor centre. Receptors were obtained from a woman aged 55-75 years with primary liver carcinoma and hepatitis B virus infection.

In regard to this clonotype: Mismatch with germline at one junction end may stem from a read error. The genes are TRBV11-2 and TRBJ1-1; D gene uncertain. Germline V gene data show CDR1 as SGHAT and CDR2 as FQNNGV. There are 14 residues in the CDR3. The CDR3, as DNA: TGTGCCAGCAGCTTAGCGGGCATGAGGACTGAAGCTCTCTTT. Translated, it gives CASSLAGMRTEALF.

This clonotype occurred many times. The rearrangement joins TRBV6-2 or TRBV6-3 to TRBJ2-1; D gene uncertain. The CDR3 extends over 16 amino acids. Germline loops: CDR1 MNHEY, CDR2 SVGEGT. Trimming cost V 7 bases and J 5 bases, with 21 bases left between them. CDR3 in DNA: TGTGCCAGCAAAACTTCGGTGAACATCCGGGACAATGAGCAGTTCTTC. This codes for CASKTSVNIRDNEQFF.

Of note for this clonotype: A much more abundant neighbour one base away suggests this may be a read error. The chain is built from TRBV28 and TRBJ2-7; 10 nucleotides agree with TRBD1. The CDR3 loop spans 16 amino acids. Germline values: CDR1 MDHEN, CDR2 SYDVKM. In DNA form, the CDR3 reads TGTGACAGCAGGGGGCCTCGGACAGGGGGGTTCCACGAGCAGTACTTC. Protein: CDSRGPRTGGFHEQYF.

The chain joins TRBV28 to TRBJ1-5; D remains ambiguous. The germline CDR1 and CDR2 sequences are MDHEN and SYDVKM. The germline V and J ends were trimmed by 2 bases and 2 bases, with 22 bases remaining between them. The CDR3 is made up of 19 amino acids. Here the CDR3 reads CASSLVRGCGSFGNQPQHF. CDR3 nucleotide sequence: TGTGCCAGCAGTTTAGTCAGAGGGTGCGGGTCATTCGGCAATCAGCCCCAGCATTTT. Full variable domain (remainder filled in from reference TRBV28 and TRBJ1-5): DVKVTQSSRYLVKRTGEKVFLECVQDMDHENMFWYRQDPGLGLRLIYFSYDVKMKEKGDIPEGYSVSREKKERFSLILESASTNQTSMYLCASSLVRGCGSFGNQPQHFGDGTRLSIL.

This clonotype was recorded once. The genes are TRBV29-1 and TRBJ2-1, with D possibly being TRBD1 or TRBD2 (6 bases each). V was cut by 0 bases and J by 4 bases, with 16 bases left in between. This CDR3 is 16 amino acids long. Germline assignment: CDR1 SQVTM and CDR2 ANQGSEA. Written as DNA, the CDR3 is TGCAGCGTTGAAGAGCTTGGCGGAGGGGGGTACAATGAGCAGTTCTTC. Protein sequence: CSVEELGGGGYNEQFF.

For this clonotype: A read error may be the cause here, since a much bigger clone is one base away. The chain carries TRBV7-9 and TRBJ2-2, with 8 bases fitting TRBD1. J gave up 5 bases and V 8 bases, and 10 bases lay outside the gene matches. CDR1 and CDR2 (germline): SEHNR, FQNEAQ (reference sequence). CDR3 length: 15 amino acids. The CDR3 DNA sequence: TGTGCCAGCGGGCCTGGACAGGGTGGGACCGGGGAGCTGTTTTTT. This codes for CASGPGQGGTGELFF. Full variable domain (outside the CDR3, taken from reference TRBV7-9 and TRBJ2-2): DTGVSQNPRHKITKRGQNVTFRCDPISEHNRLYWYRQTLGQGPEFLTYFQNEAQLEKSRLLSDRFSAERPKGSFSTLEIQRTEQGDSAMYLCASGPGQGGTGELFFGEGSRLTVL.

As concerns this clonotype: With a much larger clone just one base away, this may be a read error. The chain recombines TRBV28 with TRBJ2-1, with TRBD2 identical over 13 bases. CDR1 MDHEN and CDR2 SYDVKM come from the germline V gene. The CDR3 covers 16 residues. The V gene end was trimmed by 8 bases and the J gene end by 1 base; junction bases not matched to a gene: 5. Written as DNA, the CDR3 is TGTGCCAGCGGTTCACTAGCGGGAGGGTCCTACAATGAGCAGTTCTTC. Its translation: CASGSLAGGSYNEQFF.

This clonotype occurred once. The genes are TRBV18 and TRBJ2-1; 8 nucleotides agree with TRBD1. J was trimmed by 1 base and V by 6 bases; bases with no gene match: 5. The CDR3 totals 15 residues. Germline CDR1 and CDR2: KGHSH and LQKENI. This CDR3 is CASSRWTGSYNEQFF. CDR3 DNA sequence: TGTGCCAGCTCTCGATGGACAGGGTCCTACAATGAGCAGTTCTTC.

To note about this clonotype: The CDR3 does not end in the conserved phenylalanine or tryptophan, so this is likely a read error. This chain links TRBV14 with TRBJ2-2; 11 bases align to TRBD2. The CDR3 has 15 amino acids. From germline, CDR1 is SGHDN and CDR2 FVKESK. V shed 3 bases and J 4 bases; nucleotides not matched to a gene: 1. The CDR3 spells CASSHGLAGTGELFC. CDR3 DNA sequence: TGTGCCAGCAGCCACGGACTAGCGGGCACCGGGGAGCTGTTTTGC.

On this clonotype itself: A much larger clone differs from this one at a single base, so this may be a read error. The rearrangement links TRBV28 to TRBJ2-1; a possible D gene is TRBD2 (6 bases). In germline, CDR1 is MDHEN, CDR2 SYDVKM. The CDR3 has 15 amino acids. Deletions cut 7 bases from V and 5 bases from J, with 18 bases between. CDR3 sequence reads: CASITNRDWDNEQFF. The CDR3 DNA reads as TGTGCCAGCATTACCAACCGGGACTGGGACAATGAGCAGTTCTTC.

For this clonotype: At one of its ends the junction is not consistent with the germline gene, which may arise from a read error. The chain couples TRBV6-5 to TRBJ1-6; D remains unclear. This CDR3 region has 14 residues. The germline gives CDR1 MNHEY, CDR2 SVGAGI. The CDR3 DNA reads as TGTGGCAGCAGTTACGGGAGCTATAATTCACTCCTCCACTTT. Its translation is CGSSYGSYNSLLHF.

The count of this clonotype is one. A much larger clone differs from this one at a single base, so this may be a read error. The missing conserved phenylalanine or tryptophan at the end of this CDR3 makes a read error likely. This chain links TRBV5-5 with TRBJ2-7, with D hard to call. The CDR3 is made up of 11 amino acids. From germline, CDR1 is SGHKS and CDR2 YYEKEE (reference sequence). The V end lost 4 bases, the J end lost 3 bases, and 5 bases lay between the germline ends. The CDR3 here is CASSLYYEQYI. CDR3 nucleotide sequence: TGTGCCAGCAGCCTTTACTACGAGCAGTACATC.

This clonotype was seen once. The V and J genes are TRBV6-2 or TRBV6-3 and TRBJ1-1; 8 nucleotides match TRBD1. V shed 7 bases, J shed 1 base, and the junction held 8 bases outside the gene matches. The CDR3 has 15 residues. Germline lookup yields CDR1 MNHEY and CDR2 SVGEGT. The CDR3 region is CASKTQGVGNTEAFF. For the CDR3, the DNA is TGTGCCAGCAAAACACAGGGGGTAGGGAACACTGAAGCTTTCTTT.

J is TRBJ2-7 and V is TRBV20-1; unclear D gene. Germline assignment: CDR1 DFQATT and CDR2 SNEGSKA (reference sequence). Trimming cost V 4 bases and J 5 bases, with 15 bases left between them. The CDR3 covers 13 residues. The CDR3 loop is CSATHTGRNEQYF. The CDR3 bases are TGCAGTGCTACACACACGGGTCGGAACGAGCAGTACTTC.

Concerning this clonotype: A much larger clone differs by one base, so this may be a read error. This chain uses TRBV7-9 with TRBJ2-7, with 8 bases lining up with TRBD1. The CDR3 totals 12 residues. Germline V gives CDR1 SEHNR, CDR2 FQNEAQ (reference sequence). Here the CDR3 DNA reads TGTGTCAGCGGTCAGGGGGCTAACGAGCAGTACTTC. Protein: CVSGQGANEQYF.

Remarks on this clonotype: At one of its ends the junction is not consistent with the germline gene, which may arise from a read error. The chain uses TRBV29-1 and TRBJ1-1, with D perhaps TRBD1 (6 bases). Germline CDR1 reads SQVTM; CDR2 reads ANQGSEA. The CDR3 contains 14 residues. CDR3 sequence: CSVERQGGLGEALF. The DNA for the CDR3 is TGCAGCGTTGAACGGCAAGGGGGGCTGGGTGAGGCTCTCTTT.

This clonotype was found once. A much larger clone differs by one base, so this may be a read error. The chain employs TRBV12-3 or TRBV12-4 and TRBJ2-5; D is possibly TRBD2 (6 bases). This CDR3 is built from 13 residues. Trimming pared 6 bases from V and 9 bases from J, leaving 17 bases between. The CDR3 DNA sequence: TGTGCCAGCAGCCCACCCCTGGGGGAGGCCCAGTACTTC. This sequence encodes CASSPPLGEAQYF.

About this clonotype itself: A read error may account for a junction end that differs from germline. The gene calls are TRBV28 and TRBJ1-1, with D unresolved. The CDR3 is 12 amino acids. Germline V CDR1 and CDR2: MDHEN, SYDVKM. The CDR3 DNA reads TGTGCCAGCAGTCCATTGAACGCTGAAGCTTTCTTT. The encoded protein is CASSPLNAEAFF.